This T cell receptor beta chain was sequenced during a study of blood T cell repertoires in COVID-19. Assignment of participants to cohorts was predicated upon participant-reported clinical history. V trimming: 7 bases; J trimming: 6 bases; junction bases outside the gene matches: 4. CDR1 is SQVTM and CDR2 is ANQGSEA in the germline V gene. CDR3 length: 12 amino acids. Profiled with immunoSEQ multiplex PCR; TCRdb holds only in-frame clones, not every one. The sample has some 300,000 clones, around 90% seen once. The rearrangement links TRBV29-1 to TRBJ2-1, with 9 bases that match TRBD1. The clonotype originates from a woman aged 25-40 years who had recovered from COVID-19. The sequenced sample was PBMCs or T cells enriched from blood (not recorded which). CDR3 protein: CSAMTGGNEQFF. Here the CDR3 DNA reads TGCAGCGCCATGACAGGGGGCAATGAGCAGTTCTTC.